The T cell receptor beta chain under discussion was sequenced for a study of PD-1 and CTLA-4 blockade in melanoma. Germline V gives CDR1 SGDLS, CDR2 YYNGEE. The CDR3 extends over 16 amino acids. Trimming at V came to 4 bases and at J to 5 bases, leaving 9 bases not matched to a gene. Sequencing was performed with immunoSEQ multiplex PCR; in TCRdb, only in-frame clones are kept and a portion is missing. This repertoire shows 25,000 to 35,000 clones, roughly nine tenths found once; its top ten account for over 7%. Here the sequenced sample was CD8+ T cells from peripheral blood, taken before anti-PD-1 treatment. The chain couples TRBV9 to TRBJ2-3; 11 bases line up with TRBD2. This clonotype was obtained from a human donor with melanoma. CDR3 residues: CASSPGLAESGDTQYF. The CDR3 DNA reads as TGTGCCAGCAGCCCGGGACTAGCGGAGTCGGGAGATACGCAGTATTTT.